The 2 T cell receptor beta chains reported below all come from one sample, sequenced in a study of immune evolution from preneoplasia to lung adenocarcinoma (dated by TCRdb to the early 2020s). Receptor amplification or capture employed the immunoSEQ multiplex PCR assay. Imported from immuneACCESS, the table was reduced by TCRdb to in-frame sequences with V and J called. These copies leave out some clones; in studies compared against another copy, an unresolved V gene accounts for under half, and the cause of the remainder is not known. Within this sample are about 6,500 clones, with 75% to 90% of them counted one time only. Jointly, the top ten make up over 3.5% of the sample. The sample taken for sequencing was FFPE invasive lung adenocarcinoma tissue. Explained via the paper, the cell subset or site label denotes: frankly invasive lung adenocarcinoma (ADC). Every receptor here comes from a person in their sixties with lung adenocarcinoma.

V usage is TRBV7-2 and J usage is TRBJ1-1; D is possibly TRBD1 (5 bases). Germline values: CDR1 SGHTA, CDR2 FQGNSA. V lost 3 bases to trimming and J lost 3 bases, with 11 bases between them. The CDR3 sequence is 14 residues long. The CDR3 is CASSFRGGDTEAFF. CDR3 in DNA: TGTGCCAGCAGCTTTAGGGGTGGGGACACTGAAGCTTTCTTT.

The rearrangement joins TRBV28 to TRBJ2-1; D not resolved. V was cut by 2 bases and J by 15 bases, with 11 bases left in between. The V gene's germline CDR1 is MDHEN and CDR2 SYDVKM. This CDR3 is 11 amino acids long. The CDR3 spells CASSLDRWRFF. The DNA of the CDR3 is TGTGCCAGCAGTTTAGATCGGTGGCGGTTCTTC.